These 17 T cell receptor beta chains share one sample of origin, sequenced in a study of OX40 agonist ivuxolimab in advanced cancers. Repertoires were generated with immunoSEQ multiplex PCR, while TCRdb's copy carries only in-frame clones and drops some. The sample lists around 79,000 clones, around 90% occurring once. The sample here was CD4+ or CD8+ T cells sorted from blood, taken in a trial of the OX40 agonist ivuxolimab. The receptors shown here come from an adult with an advanced solid tumor such as melanoma, head and neck, liver or kidney cancer.

This clone turned up a few times. The chain carries TRBV5-7 and TRBJ2-2; D is unclear. TRBV5-7 is an ORF, with its function uncertain. This CDR3 spans 13 amino acids. V was trimmed by 1 base and J by 7 bases, leaving 8 bases between them. The DNA for the CDR3 is TGTGCCAGCAGCTTGTCAGTTTACGGGGAGCTGTTTTTT. This gives the protein CASSLSVYGELFF.

The V call is TRBV30, the J call TRBJ1-6; no reliable D call. The CDR3 covers 12 residues. V shed 0 bases and J shed 14 bases, with 11 bases lying between them. Germline V gene data show CDR1 as GTSNPN and CDR2 as SVGIG (reference sequence). The CDR3 bases are TGTGCCTGGAGTGTAGACCGAGAGACCCTCCACTTT. Residues: CAWSVDRETLHF.

CDR3 region: CASSGVAGVNEQFF. The CDR3 nucleotides read TGTGCCAGCAGCGGGGTAGCGGGAGTTAATGAGCAGTTCTTC. The V and J genes are TRBV9 and TRBJ2-1, with TRBD2 matching over 9 bases. Trimming cost V 3 bases and J 7 bases; bases outside gene matches: 5. CDR1 is SGDLS and CDR2 is YYNGEE in the germline V gene. This CDR3 has 14 residues.

The rearrangement joins TRBV18 to TRBJ2-3; D gene uncertain. CDR1 and CDR2 from the germline V gene are KGHSH and LQKENI. The CDR3 has 11 residues. Deletions cut 0 bases from V and 14 bases from J, with 9 bases between. The CDR3 DNA reads TGTGCCAGCTCACCACCGGGATCCCTGTATTTT. This sequence encodes CASSPPGSLYF.

The rearrangement uses TRBV5-1 and TRBJ2-1; 8 bases line up with TRBD1. The CDR3 has 14 residues. V was clipped by 0 bases and J by 4 bases; unmatched bases: 0. Looked up from germline, CDR1 is SGHRS and CDR2 is YFSETQ. CDR3 loop: CASSLDRGYNEQFF. As DNA, the CDR3 is TGCGCCAGCAGCTTGGACAGGGGGTACAATGAGCAGTTCTTC.

Regarding this clone: The CDR3 does not close with the conserved phenylalanine or tryptophan, likely indicating a read error. The genes are TRBV7-3 and TRBJ1-2, with a possible D match to TRBD1 (5 bases). The V gene lost 5 bases and the J gene lost 4 bases, with 17 bases spanning the gap. Per the germline V gene, CDR1 is SGHTA and CDR2 is FQGTGA. The CDR3 runs to 15 residues. CDR3 loop: CASSPRGGDGYGYTL. The CDR3 DNA is TGTGCCAGCAGCCCCCGTGGAGGGGACGGCTATGGCTACACCCTC.

This clone was seen a single time. The CDR3 nucleotides read TGTGCCACCAGGGCGGGGACAGGGGGCCTGGGAATAGCAGATACGCAGTATTTT. Translating it yields CATRAGTGGLGIADTQYF. V and J are TRBV15 and TRBJ2-3, with TRBD1 matching over 12 bases. From germline, CDR1 is LNHNV and CDR2 YYDKDF (reference sequence). CDR3 length: 18 residues. V shed 6 bases, J shed 4 bases, and the junction held 14 bases outside the gene matches.

This clone was picked up one time. The chain combines TRBV19 with TRBJ2-5, with TRBD1 matching 7 bases. J gave up 4 bases and V 8 bases, and 7 bases lay outside the gene matches. CDR3 size: 13 residues. In germline, CDR1 is LNHDA, CDR2 SQIVND (reference sequence). CDR3 in DNA: TGTGCCAGTTCCCGACAGGGTGGAGAGACCCAGTACTTC. Translating gives CASSRQGGETQYF.

The count of this clone is one. Here the CDR3 reads CASAMRQGAQGNEKLFF. The CDR3 DNA follows: TGTGCCAGCGCTATGCGACAGGGGGCTCAGGGTAATGAAAAACTGTTTTTT. The V gene is TRBV5-4, the J gene TRBJ1-4; 10 bases line up with TRBD1. This CDR3 has 17 residues. Germline assignment: CDR1 SGHNT and CDR2 YYREEE (reference sequence). V was clipped by 7 bases and J by 4 bases; unmatched bases: 13.

The V and J genes are TRBV7-2 and TRBJ1-2; 7 bases are a match to TRBD1. CDR1 is SGHTA, CDR2 FQGNSA, per germline. Trimming at V came to 6 bases and at J to 2 bases, leaving 6 bases not matched to a gene. The CDR3 runs 14 residues. The CDR3 DNA reads as TGTGCCAGCAGTTTTCCGGGACAGAACTATGGCTACACCTTC. Its protein is CASSFPGQNYGYTF.

The chain has TRBV28 and TRBJ2-7, with D unclear. Germline CDR1 reads MDHEN; CDR2 reads SYDVKM. The CDR3 has 11 amino acids. V was trimmed by 10 bases and J by 4 bases, leaving 11 bases between them. The CDR3 spells CATVGVYEQYF. The CDR3 nucleotides are TGTGCCACCGTCGGCGTTTACGAGCAGTACTTC.

The chain uses TRBV5-1 and TRBJ2-1; 16 positions agree with TRBD2. The V gene end was trimmed by 4 bases and the J gene end by 2 bases; junction bases not matched to a gene: 9. The CDR3 extends over 19 amino acids. Germline V lookup: CDR1 SGHRS, CDR2 YFSETQ. The CDR3 protein is CASSMGTSGRASAYNEQFF. The CDR3 DNA follows: TGCGCCAGCAGCATGGGGACTAGCGGGAGGGCCTCCGCCTACAATGAGCAGTTCTTC.

This clone turned up a few times. The chain carries TRBV7-9 and TRBJ1-5; possible D gene TRBD1, 5 bases. Trimming stripped 4 bases from V and 4 bases from J, with 8 bases between. CDR1 and CDR2 from the germline V gene are SEHNR and FQNEAQ (reference sequence). CDR3 size: 13 residues. Here the CDR3 DNA reads TGTGCCAGCAGCTCAGGGAATAATCAGCCCCAGCATTTT. Amino acids: CASSSGNNQPQHF. Filled out from reference TRBV7-9 and TRBJ1-5, the complete variable domain reads DTGVSQNPRHKITKRGQNVTFRCDPISEHNRLYWYRQTLGQGPEFLTYFQNEAQLEKSRLLSDRFSAERPKGSFSTLEIQRTEQGDSAMYLCASSSGNNQPQHFGDGTRLSIL.

This sequence joins TRBV5-8 and TRBJ2-2; no reliable D call. Germline V CDR1 and CDR2: SGHTS, YDEGEE. This CDR3 spans 14 amino acids. Trimming shortened V by 4 bases and J by 6 bases, and 13 bases separated the two germline ends. DNA for the CDR3: TGTGCCAGCAGCGCACCCTGGATCTCCGGGGAGCTGTTTTTT. It translates to CASSAPWISGELFF.

The chain joins TRBV15 to TRBJ2-7, with 7 bases matching TRBD2. CDR3 length: 16 amino acids. CDR1 and CDR2 from the germline V gene are LNHNV and YYDKDF (reference sequence). J was trimmed by 5 bases and V by 1 base; bases with no gene match: 11. In nucleotides, the CDR3 is TGTGCCACCAGCAGAGGAGTTGGGGAGGGAACCCACGAGCAGTACTTC. This sequence encodes CATSRGVGEGTHEQYF.

The chain has TRBV5-8 and TRBJ2-1; 8 bases fit TRBD1. After removal of 2 bases from V and 3 bases from J, the junction contained 13 bases not matched to a gene. Looked up from germline, CDR1 is SGHTS and CDR2 is YDEGEE. The CDR3 runs 18 residues. For the CDR3, the DNA is TGTGCCAGCAGCTTCACAGGGGGAAGCGCTAGCTACTACAATGAGCAGTTCTTC. Its translation is CASSFTGGSASYYNEQFF.

A few counts support this clone. The rearrangement uses TRBV9 and TRBJ2-3, with no clear D. In germline, CDR1 is SGDLS, CDR2 YYNGEE. The CDR3 contains 14 residues. The V gene lost 0 bases and the J gene lost 4 bases, with 9 bases spanning the gap. The CDR3 reads CASSVASRADTQYF. For the CDR3, the DNA is TGTGCCAGCAGCGTAGCTTCTCGGGCAGATACGCAGTATTTT.